A single sample gave rise to the 15 T cell receptor beta chains below, sequenced in a study of control samples from healthy donors and cancer patients. Assay: immunoSEQ multiplex PCR; the TCRdb copy retains only in-frame clones and omits some. The sample yields roughly 130,000 clones, roughly 95% seen once. Sequences were obtained from blood. The receptors here all came from a man aged 25-45 years in good health.

V gene TRBV7-2 combines with J gene TRBJ1-6; D call uncertain. In germline, CDR1 is SGHTA, CDR2 FQGNSA. CDR3 length: 14 residues. V lost 4 bases to trimming and J lost 3 bases, with 7 bases between them. CDR3 DNA sequence: TGTGCCAGCAGCTCCATCCTCTATAATTCACCCCTCCACTTT. It yields the protein CASSSILYNSPLHF.

This rearrangement joins TRBV6-2 or TRBV6-3 to TRBJ1-3, with D possibly TRBD1 on 6 matching bases. Germline V gives CDR1 MNHEY, CDR2 SVGEGT. Trimming removed 5 bases from V and 2 bases from J, with 13 bases in between. The CDR3 extends over 15 amino acids. The CDR3 loop is CASSPTTGAGNTIYF. The DNA for the CDR3 is TGTGCCAGCAGTCCGACGACAGGCGCTGGAAACACCATATATTTT.

The gene calls are TRBV7-9 and TRBJ1-2; D is unclear. V lost 5 bases and J lost 7, with 11 bases in between. Germline CDR1 and CDR2: SEHNR and FQNEAQ (reference sequence). The CDR3 loop spans 12 amino acids. CDR3 sequence: CASSREGGGYTF. In DNA form, the CDR3 reads TGTGCCAGCAGCCGTGAGGGCGGTGGCTACACCTTC.

The V and J genes are TRBV28 and TRBJ1-5; D remains ambiguous. The V and J ends lost 5 bases and 0 bases respectively, with 8 bases between them. CDR3 length equals 14 residues. The germline CDR1 and CDR2 sequences are MDHEN and SYDVKM. In nucleotides, the CDR3 is TGTGCCAGCAGTAGCAGGAATAGCAATCAGCCCCAGCATTTT. As protein: CASSSRNSNQPQHF.

The rearrangement uses TRBV5-1 and TRBJ1-4, with 9 bases fitting TRBD1. The V segment lost 4 bases and the J segment 0 bases; nucleotides outside the gene matches: 4. CDR3 length: 16 residues. Per the germline V gene, CDR1 is SGHRS and CDR2 is YFSETQ. DNA for the CDR3: TGCGCCAGCAGCCCCCACAGGGGGCCAACTAATGAAAAACTGTTTTTT. It encodes CASSPHRGPTNEKLFF.

The rearrangement uses TRBV5-1 and TRBJ1-3, with 8 bases identical to TRBD1. The CDR3 is 16 residues long. CDR1 is SGHRS, CDR2 YFSETQ, per germline. V lost 2 bases and J lost 0; bases outside the gene matches: 4. The CDR3 protein is CASSFTGGNSGNTIYF. CDR3 DNA sequence: TGCGCCAGCAGCTTCACAGGGGGGAACTCTGGAAACACCATATATTTT.

The CDR3 DNA reads TGCAGCGCAGAAGGCAGAAACACTGAAGCTTTCTTT. It specifies CSAEGRNTEAFF. This chain uses TRBV29-1 with TRBJ1-1; D gene ambiguous. The CDR3 runs 12 residues. With 7 bases removed from V and 2 bases from J, the gap between germline ends came to 11 bases. Germline CDR1 SQVTM, CDR2 ANQGSEA.

This chain joins TRBV5-5 and TRBJ2-1; D unclear. Between the trimmed V and J ends, which lost 0 bases and 6 bases, there was a span of 7 bases. CDR1 and CDR2 (germline): SGHKS, YYEKEE (reference sequence). This CDR3 comprises 13 residues. CDR3 amino acids: CASSLAGPNEQFF. The DNA of the CDR3 is TGTGCCAGCAGCTTGGCCGGGCCCAATGAGCAGTTCTTC.

The chain links TRBV7-9 to TRBJ2-1; the D gene is possibly TRBD2 (6 bases). Trimming took 2 bases from V and 5 from J, leaving 16 bases between them. Germline CDR1 and CDR2: SEHNR and FQNEAQ (reference sequence). The CDR3 sequence is 16 residues long. CDR3 loop: CASSLRGRDFHNEQFF. The DNA of the CDR3 is TGTGCCAGCAGCTTAAGGGGTCGGGACTTCCACAATGAGCAGTTCTTC. Full variable domain (rest looked up from reference TRBV7-9 and TRBJ2-1): DTGVSQNPRHKITKRGQNVTFRCDPISEHNRLYWYRQTLGQGPEFLTYFQNEAQLEKSRLLSDRFSAERPKGSFSTLEIQRTEQGDSAMYLCASSLRGRDFHNEQFFGPGTRLTVL.

The chain employs TRBV27 and TRBJ2-6, with a possible D match to TRBD1 (6 bases). CDR3 size: 17 residues. Trimming took 1 base from V and 0 from J, leaving 10 bases between them. Germline-derived CDR1 and CDR2 are MNHEY and SMNVEV (reference sequence). The CDR3 sequence is CASSLYGQHSGANVLTF. DNA for the CDR3: TGTGCCAGCAGTTTATACGGACAGCACTCTGGGGCCAACGTCCTGACTTTC.

The V call is TRBV4-1, the J call TRBJ1-6, with D possibly matching TRBD1 (6 bases). Germline V gene lookup returns CDR1 MGHRA and CDR2 YSYEKL. V was trimmed by 4 bases and J by 0 bases, leaving 16 bases between them. The CDR3 loop spans 18 amino acids. The chain's CDR3 is CASSLGTLQFSYNSPLHF. CDR3 bases: TGCGCCAGCAGCCTCGGGACACTACAGTTCTCCTATAATTCACCCCTCCACTTT.

This sequence joins TRBV7-2 and TRBJ2-7; TRBD1 might be the D (6 bases). The CDR3 has 13 amino acids. Trimming pared 8 bases from V and 6 bases from J, leaving 17 bases between. Germline V gene data show CDR1 as SGHTA and CDR2 as FQGNSA. In DNA, the CDR3 is TGTGCCAGCGCCCCTAACAGGGCAGGCGAGCAGTACTTC. Translated: CASAPNRAGEQYF.

The chain links TRBV3-1 (or the pseudogene TRBV3-2) to TRBJ2-5; 7 bases are a match to TRBD2. The germline V gene encodes CDR1 LGHDT and CDR2 YNNKEL (reference sequence). The ends lost 0 bases at V and 2 bases at J; junction bases unmatched: 9. This CDR3 contains 17 residues. The chain's CDR3 is CASSQDVAAGKQETQYF. CDR3 sequence (DNA): TGTGCCAGCAGCCAAGATGTGGCAGCGGGGAAACAAGAGACCCAGTACTTC.

This rearrangement joins TRBV6-5 to TRBJ1-4; a weak D match, TRBD1 (5 bases). In germline, CDR1 is MNHEY, CDR2 SVGAGI. This CDR3 region has 14 residues. Trimming removed 2 bases from V and 8 bases from J, with 12 bases in between. This chain's CDR3 is CASSYRRVEEKLFF. CDR3 DNA: TGTGCCAGCAGTTACCGCAGGGTAGAGGAAAAACTGTTTTTT.

The chain links TRBV19 to TRBJ2-5, with 7 nucleotides matching TRBD1. Germline V gives CDR1 LNHDA, CDR2 SQIVND (reference sequence). Trimming at V came to 1 base and at J to 5 bases, leaving 7 bases not matched to a gene. This CDR3 region has 15 residues. The chain's CDR3 is CASSIGTGAGETQYF. The CDR3 coding sequence is TGTGCCAGTAGTATAGGCACAGGGGCAGGGGAGACCCAGTACTTC.